A selection of T cell receptor beta chains follows, all from one sample in a study of human T cells and chemical hapten exposure. TCRdb reprocessed the RACE reads via MiXCR and lists one record per CDR3 protein. The sample records 200,000 to 300,000 distinct CDR3 sequences, 7.5% to 10% being singletons. The material sequenced was whole blood, taken in connection with sensitization to the hapten diphenylcyclopropenone (DPC). The receptors were gathered from a middle-aged woman with alopecia areata. Some clones in this sample may be carry-over from other donors' samples. Both conserved end residues are part of each CDR3. D genes are given only for firm matches. Some rows have no size entry. The others give once, few or many, or a class for an expanded clone.

j_call: TRBJ2-1; clone_size: many; v_call: TRBV10-3; d_call: TRBD2; cdr3_nt: TGTGCCATCAGTGAGTCACTAGCGGGGCCTGGGAATGAGCAGTTCTTC; cdr3_aa: CAISESLAGPGNEQFF
j_call: TRBJ2-3; clone_size: .; v_call: TRBV7-2; d_call: .; cdr3_nt: TGTGCCAGCAGCTTAAGCGCGCGGCTGAGCACAGATACGCAGTATTTT; cdr3_aa: CASSLSARLSTDTQYF
j_call: TRBJ1-1; clone_size: many; v_call: TRBV18; d_call: .; cdr3_nt: TGTGCCAGCTCACCAACAGAGGGGCCCACTGAAGCTTTCTTT; cdr3_aa: CASSPTEGPTEAFF
j_call: TRBJ2-5; clone_size: .; v_call: TRBV28; d_call: TRBD2; cdr3_nt: TGTGCCAGCAGTACGCCCCCTGCTTTCGCGGGAGTAATCGAGACCCAGTACTTC; cdr3_aa: CASSTPPAFAGVIETQYF
j_call: TRBJ1-5; clone_size: few; v_call: TRBV5-5; d_call: .; cdr3_nt: TGTGCCAGCAGCTGGGGGGACGGCTACAATCAGCCCCAGCATTTT; cdr3_aa: CASSWGDGYNQPQHF
j_call: TRBJ1-3; clone_size: .; v_call: TRBV4-3; d_call: .; cdr3_nt: TGCGCCAGCAGCCAAGAATGGTCGGACTCTGGAAACACCATATATTTT; cdr3_aa: CASSQEWSDSGNTIYF
j_call: TRBJ1-2; clone_size: .; v_call: TRBV9; d_call: .; cdr3_nt: TGTGCCAGCTCCGAAGCCCCAGGAGACCACTATGGCTACACCTTC; cdr3_aa: CASSEAPGDHYGYTF
j_call: TRBJ2-2; clone_size: .; v_call: TRBV28; d_call: .; cdr3_nt: TGTGCCAGCCGACGGACGAACACCGGGGAGCTGTTTTTT; cdr3_aa: CASRRTNTGELFF
j_call: TRBJ2-1; clone_size: many; v_call: TRBV7-2; d_call: .; cdr3_nt: TGTGCCAGCAGCTCACTCCCAGGTTCAGGGGTCAACAATGAGCAGTTCTTC; cdr3_aa: CASSSLPGSGVNNEQFF
j_call: TRBJ2-1; clone_size: .; v_call: TRBV9; d_call: TRBD2; cdr3_nt: TGTGCCAGCAGCGTAGCCCCCACTAGCGGGAGTCTTCATGAGCAGTTCTTC; cdr3_aa: CASSVAPTSGSLHEQFF
j_call: TRBJ2-7; clone_size: many; v_call: TRBV20-1; d_call: TRBD2; cdr3_nt: TGCAGTGCTAGAGACGCCGGGACTAGCGATTATCACGAGCAGTACTTC; cdr3_aa: CSARDAGTSDYHEQYF
j_call: TRBJ2-7; clone_size: few; v_call: TRBV27; d_call: TRBD2; cdr3_nt: TGTGCCAGCAGGGAGACTAGCGCTAATAACTACGAGCAGTACTTC; cdr3_aa: CASRETSANNYEQYF
j_call: TRBJ2-7; clone_size: few; v_call: TRBV28; d_call: .; cdr3_nt: TGTGCCAGCAGTGCAAGGATCAGAACGATCTACGAGCAGTACTTC; cdr3_aa: CASSARIRTIYEQYF
j_call: TRBJ1-2; clone_size: few; v_call: TRBV7-9; d_call: .; cdr3_nt: TGTGCCAGCACCGCGGCAGGGGCCCTCTATGGCTACACCTTC; cdr3_aa: CASTAAGALYGYTF
j_call: TRBJ1-2; clone_size: .; v_call: TRBV6-5; d_call: TRBD1; cdr3_nt: TGTGCCAGCAGTTCTCGGGACAGGGTTCGGGGCTATGGCTACACCTTC; cdr3_aa: CASSSRDRVRGYGYTF
j_call: TRBJ2-5; clone_size: .; v_call: TRBV15; d_call: .; cdr3_nt: TGTGCCACCAGCAGATCGGGATTCCGCGGGGTCCAAGAGACCCAGTACTTC; cdr3_aa: CATSRSGFRGVQETQYF
j_call: TRBJ1-6; clone_size: few; v_call: TRBV12-3/TRBV12-4; d_call: .; cdr3_nt: TGTGCCAGCAGTATGACAACCTATAATTCACCCCTCCACTTT; cdr3_aa: CASSMTTYNSPLHF
j_call: TRBJ2-1; clone_size: few; v_call: TRBV28; d_call: .; cdr3_nt: TGTGCCAGCAGTTCTCCTATCGCGGGGTCATACAATGAGCAGTTCTTC; cdr3_aa: CASSSPIAGSYNEQFF
j_call: TRBJ2-6; clone_size: few; v_call: TRBV7-9; d_call: TRBD1; cdr3_nt: TGTGCCAGCAGCCCCCGGACAGGGGCCTCTGGGGCCAACGTCCTGACTTTC; cdr3_aa: CASSPRTGASGANVLTF
j_call: TRBJ2-5; clone_size: .; v_call: TRBV4-2; d_call: TRBD1; cdr3_nt: TGTGCCAGCAGCCAAACGGCGGGACAGGGGGTCCAAGAGACCCGGTACTTC; cdr3_aa: CASSQTAGQGVQETRYF
j_call: TRBJ2-1; clone_size: .; v_call: TRBV20-1; d_call: .; cdr3_nt: TGCAGTGCCGCAGTTCCCTACAATGAGCAGTTCTTC; cdr3_aa: CSAAVPYNEQFF
j_call: TRBJ2-7; clone_size: .; v_call: TRBV3-1; d_call: .; cdr3_nt: TGTGCCAGCGGTGGGGGACGCGAGCAGTACTTC; cdr3_aa: CASGGGREQYF
j_call: TRBJ2-3; clone_size: many; v_call: TRBV12-3/TRBV12-4; d_call: .; cdr3_nt: TGTGCCAGCAGTTTAGCGGGGGCGCAGGCAGATACGCAGTATTTT; cdr3_aa: CASSLAGAQADTQYF
j_call: TRBJ1-1; clone_size: many; v_call: TRBV4-3; d_call: .; cdr3_nt: TGCGCCAGCAGCCACGAACTCTACAAGAACACTGAAGCTTTCTTT; cdr3_aa: CASSHELYKNTEAFF
j_call: TRBJ1-4; clone_size: few; v_call: TRBV28; d_call: TRBD1; cdr3_nt: TGTGCCAGCAGGACAGGGTTTTCGCCTAATGAAAAACTGTTTTTT; cdr3_aa: CASRTGFSPNEKLFF
j_call: TRBJ1-1; clone_size: .; v_call: TRBV29-1; d_call: TRBD1; cdr3_nt: TGCAGCGTTACACAGGGGGAGGCTTTCTTT; cdr3_aa: CSVTQGEAFF
j_call: TRBJ1-6; clone_size: .; v_call: TRBV6-5; d_call: .; cdr3_nt: TGTGCCAGCAGGGGCATGTTGAGCTCCTATAATTCACCCCTCCACTTT; cdr3_aa: CASRGMLSSYNSPLHF
j_call: TRBJ2-1; clone_size: few; v_call: TRBV27; d_call: TRBD2; cdr3_nt: TGTGCCAGCAGGAGCGGGAGTTTATATGAGCAGTTCTTC; cdr3_aa: CASRSGSLYEQFF
j_call: TRBJ2-3; clone_size: .; v_call: TRBV4-3; d_call: TRBD2; cdr3_nt: TGCGCCAGCAGCCAAGAGTTAGGGCTAGCGGGAGCGGTAAGCACAGATACGCAGTATTTT; cdr3_aa: CASSQELGLAGAVSTDTQYF
j_call: TRBJ1-5; clone_size: .; v_call: TRBV28; d_call: .; cdr3_nt: TGTGCCAGCAGTTTAGGGGGGGCGGTTCAGCCCCAGCATTTT; cdr3_aa: CASSLGGAVQPQHF
j_call: TRBJ2-7; clone_size: few; v_call: TRBV18; d_call: .; cdr3_nt: TGTGCCAGCTCACCACCGGGATTCTACGAGCAGTACTTC; cdr3_aa: CASSPPGFYEQYF
j_call: TRBJ2-5; clone_size: .; v_call: TRBV6-5; d_call: TRBD2; cdr3_nt: TGTGCCAGCAGTTACAGGAGACTAGCGGGATTACAAGAGACCCAGTACTTC; cdr3_aa: CASSYRRLAGLQETQYF
j_call: TRBJ2-3; clone_size: many; v_call: TRBV28; d_call: TRBD2; cdr3_nt: TGTGCCAGCAGTTACCCCGGGACTAGCGGGTGGGGTTTTTTTTCAGCGGACACAGATACGCAGTATTTT; cdr3_aa: CASSYPGTSGWGFFSADTDTQYF
j_call: TRBJ2-1; clone_size: few; v_call: TRBV11-2; d_call: TRBD2; cdr3_nt: TGTGCCAGCAGCTTTCCGGGACTATCCTACAATGAGCAGTTCTTC; cdr3_aa: CASSFPGLSYNEQFF
j_call: TRBJ2-7; clone_size: many; v_call: TRBV12-3/TRBV12-4; d_call: .; cdr3_nt: TGTGCCAGCAGCCTGGACGGATTCTCCTACGAGCAGTACTTC; cdr3_aa: CASSLDGFSYEQYF
j_call: TRBJ2-7; clone_size: .; v_call: TRBV4-1; d_call: .; cdr3_nt: TGCGCCAGCAGCCAATATTTGGACCTTTCCTACGAGCAGTACTTC; cdr3_aa: CASSQYLDLSYEQYF
j_call: TRBJ2-5; clone_size: few; v_call: TRBV12-3/TRBV12-4; d_call: .; cdr3_nt: TGTGCCATAACCCCCAGGGGTCAAGAGACCCAGTACTTC; cdr3_aa: CAITPRGQETQYF
j_call: TRBJ2-7; clone_size: .; v_call: TRBV7-9; d_call: TRBD1; cdr3_nt: TGTGCCAGCAGCTTAATGGGACAGGGCAACTACGAGCAGTACTTC; cdr3_aa: CASSLMGQGNYEQYF
j_call: TRBJ2-3; clone_size: many; v_call: TRBV29-1; d_call: TRBD2; cdr3_nt: TGCAGCGTTGAACTAGCGGGAGGGGATACGCAGTATTTT; cdr3_aa: CSVELAGGDTQYF
j_call: TRBJ2-2; clone_size: few; v_call: TRBV5-4; d_call: TRBD2; cdr3_nt: TGTGCCAGCAGCTCGGGACTAGCGGGATTGGGCGGGGAGCTGTTTTTT; cdr3_aa: CASSSGLAGLGGELFF
j_call: TRBJ2-3; clone_size: .; v_call: TRBV6-2/TRBV6-3; d_call: TRBD2; cdr3_nt: TGTGCCAGCAGTTATCAGACCCCTCGGACTAGCGGGAGGGCCCTGGATACGCAGTATTTT; cdr3_aa: CASSYQTPRTSGRALDTQYF
j_call: TRBJ2-7; clone_size: few; v_call: TRBV18; d_call: TRBD2; cdr3_nt: TGTGCCAGCTCGGGGACTAGCGGGAACCACGAGCAGTACTTC; cdr3_aa: CASSGTSGNHEQYF
j_call: TRBJ2-5; clone_size: .; v_call: TRBV3-1; d_call: .; cdr3_nt: TGTGCCAGCAGCCACGGAGAGACCCAGTACTTC; cdr3_aa: CASSHGETQYF
j_call: TRBJ2-4; clone_size: many; v_call: TRBV28; d_call: TRBD1; cdr3_nt: TGTGCCAGCAGTTCAGGGGGAGACCCACACGGCATTCAGTACTTC; cdr3_aa: CASSSGGDPHGIQYF
j_call: TRBJ2-3; clone_size: .; v_call: TRBV6-2/TRBV6-3; d_call: .; cdr3_nt: TGTGCCAGCAGTTATTCGTCGGCGGCCATCACAGATACGCAGTATTTT; cdr3_aa: CASSYSSAAITDTQYF
j_call: TRBJ2-7; clone_size: few; v_call: TRBV5-4; d_call: TRBD1; cdr3_nt: TGTGCCAGCAGCCCGCGAGGACAGGGGGCTTACGAGCAGTACTTC; cdr3_aa: CASSPRGQGAYEQYF
j_call: TRBJ1-5; clone_size: few; v_call: TRBV27; d_call: .; cdr3_nt: TGTGCCAGCAGCCCCTTACAGGGCGTCAATCAGCCCCAGCATTTT; cdr3_aa: CASSPLQGVNQPQHF
j_call: TRBJ1-5; clone_size: few; v_call: TRBV12-3/TRBV12-4; d_call: TRBD1; cdr3_nt: TGTGCCAGCAGTTTAGGAGGACAGGGCCCTCAGCCCCAGCATTTT; cdr3_aa: CASSLGGQGPQPQHF
j_call: TRBJ2-1; clone_size: .; v_call: TRBV5-1; d_call: TRBD2; cdr3_nt: TGCGCCAGCAGCTCTGGCCCGGGTAGCGGGAGAAACAATGAGCAGTTCTTC; cdr3_aa: CASSSGPGSGRNNEQFF
j_call: TRBJ1-1; clone_size: few; v_call: TRBV7-9; d_call: .; cdr3_nt: TGTGCCAGCTCCCCTCCCCTCTTGGGGAACACTGAAGCTTTCTTT; cdr3_aa: CASSPPLLGNTEAFF
j_call: TRBJ2-5; clone_size: many; v_call: TRBV9; d_call: TRBD1; cdr3_nt: TGTGCCAGCAGCGCAGGGGGCCAGGAGACCCAGTACTTC; cdr3_aa: CASSAGGQETQYF
j_call: TRBJ1-4; clone_size: many; v_call: TRBV7-6; d_call: .; cdr3_nt: TGTGCCAGCAGCTTAGAAGTCGGCCGAAATGAAAAACTGTTTTTT; cdr3_aa: CASSLEVGRNEKLFF
j_call: TRBJ2-1; clone_size: few; v_call: TRBV28; d_call: TRBD2; cdr3_nt: TGTGCCAGCAGTTCCTCTAGCGGAAGGAGCTCCTACAATGAGCAGTTCTTC; cdr3_aa: CASSSSSGRSSYNEQFF